These T cell receptor beta chains were read from a single sample in a study of blood T cell repertoires in COVID-19. TCRdb keeps only in-frame clones here, not all; method: immunoSEQ multiplex PCR. This sample has 95,000 to 110,000 clones; 91% occur once, and the top ten carry roughly 5.6%. Source material: peripheral blood. The receptor set was obtained from a human donor in a cohort sampled during active COVID-19. CDR3s include the opening cysteine and the closing phenylalanine or tryptophan. Fields, in order: clone size, J gene, D gene, V gene, CDR3 protein, CDR3 DNA. A D gene is named only where the DNA matches it firmly. Rows may omit the clone size; those that give it use once, few, many or a size class.

>NA|TRBJ2-5|NA|TRBV6-5
CASSSQTSRETQYF
TGTGCCAGCAGTTCTCAGACTAGTCGGGAGACCCAGTACTTC
>NA|TRBJ2-7|TRBD2|TRBV4-3
CASSQAPGLAVYEQYF
TGCGCCAGCAGCCAAGCCCCGGGACTAGCAGTCTACGAGCAGTACTTC
>NA|TRBJ2-2|NA|TRBV29-1
CSVEGQAGYTGELFF
TGCAGCGTTGAAGGTCAGGCGGGTTACACCGGGGAGCTGTTTTTT
>NA|TRBJ2-7|TRBD2|TRBV5-4
CASSFRMATSGEQYF
TGTGCCAGCAGCTTCAGGATGGCGACTAGCGGAGAGCAGTACTTC
>NA|TRBJ2-3|NA|TRBV9
CASSVAGLADTQYF
TGTGCCAGCAGCGTGGCGGGACTGGCAGATACGCAGTATTTT
>once|TRBJ1-4|NA|TRBV19
CASSTGTNEKLFF
TGTGCCAGTAGTACGGGGACTAATGAAAAACTGTTTTTT
>NA|TRBJ1-2|NA|TRBV5-4
CASGVAGIQYGYTF
TGTGCCAGCGGGGTCGCAGGGATACAGTATGGCTACACCTTC
>NA|TRBJ2-3|NA|TRBV11-3
CASSRNGGTDTQYF
TGTGCCAGCAGCCGGAACGGGGGCACAGATACGCAGTATTTT
>NA|TRBJ2-1|NA|TRBV7-2
CASSFGERSGNEQFF
TGTGCCAGCAGCTTCGGGGAGCGGTCGGGAAATGAGCAGTTCTTC
>NA|TRBJ2-1|TRBD2|TRBV7-2
CASSLRIAGYNEQFF
TGTGCCAGCAGCCTGCGTATAGCGGGGTACAATGAGCAGTTCTTC
>NA|TRBJ2-3|NA|TRBV6-6
CASSYSRADTQYF
TGTGCCAGCAGTTACTCGAGGGCAGATACGCAGTATTTT
>NA|TRBJ2-1|NA|TRBV19
CASSRGYNEQFF
TGTGCCAGTAGTCGCGGCTACAATGAGCAGTTCTTC
>NA|TRBJ1-5|NA|TRBV2
CASSLTYSNQPQHF
TGTGCCAGTTCCCTAACTTATAGCAATCAGCCCCAGCATTTT
>once|TRBJ2-2|NA|TRBV9
CASSPSITGELFF
TGTGCCAGCAGCCCTAGTATCACCGGGGAGCTGTTTTTT
>NA|TRBJ1-2|NA|TRBV11-2
CASSRLGQDNYGYTF
TGTGCCAGCAGCCGCTTGGGACAAGACAACTATGGCTACACCTTC
>NA|TRBJ2-1|NA|TRBV7-6
CASSPDRASEQFF
TGTGCCAGCAGCCCCGATCGCGCTAGTGAGCAGTTCTTC
>NA|TRBJ2-7|NA|TRBV13
CASSLGGGSSYEQYF
TGTGCCAGCAGCTTAGGGGGGGGAAGCTCCTACGAGCAGTACTTC
>NA|TRBJ2-7|TRBD2|TRBV18
CASSPPLSGPSYEQYF
TGTGCCAGCTCACCACCTCTTAGCGGGCCTTCCTACGAGCAGTACTTC